Listed below are T cell receptor beta chains from one sample, sequenced in a study of CD8 T cells in Susac syndrome. TCRdb re-derived calls from the immunoSEQ multiplex PCR reads in MiXCR, one entry per CDR3 protein. The table lists around 270,000 distinct CDR3 sequences, approximately 85% of them singletons. Sequencing used CD8+ T cells from PBMCs. All receptors come from a human donor with multiple sclerosis. The CDR3 runs from the conserved cysteine through the conserved F or W. The order of the fields is V gene, J gene, clone size, CDR3 length, D gene, CDR3 protein, CDR3 DNA. A D gene is named only where the DNA matches it firmly. Only some rows state a clone size, as once, few, many or a class for expanded clones.

V: TRBV20-1
J: TRBJ1-1
size: -
length: 10
D: -
CDR3: CSARDGEAFF
DNA: TGCAGTGCTAGAGATGGGGAAGCTTTCTTT

V: TRBV25-1
J: TRBJ1-1
size: -
length: 12
D: TRBD1
CDR3: CASSRTGDRAFF
DNA: TGTGCCAGCAGCCGAACAGGGGATCGAGCTTTCTTT

V: TRBV5-4
J: TRBJ2-3
size: -
length: 14
D: -
CDR3: CASTLEWTTDTQYF
DNA: TGTGCCAGCACCCTCGAGTGGACCACGGATACGCAGTATTTT

V: TRBV15
J: TRBJ2-3
size: -
length: 16
D: TRBD1
CDR3: CATSGDRLEMTDTQYF
DNA: TGTGCCACCAGCGGGGACAGGCTGGAGATGACAGATACGCAGTATTTT

V: TRBV4-3
J: TRBJ2-5
size: -
length: 15
D: TRBD2
CDR3: CASSQTGTSWETQYF
DNA: TGCGCCAGCAGCCAGACCGGGACTAGCTGGGAGACCCAGTACTTC

V: TRBV7-8
J: TRBJ2-5
size: -
length: 17
D: -
CDR3: CASSLGEVPRWGETQYF
DNA: TGTGCCAGCAGCTTGGGGGAGGTCCCCCGGTGGGGGGAGACCCAGTACTTC

V: TRBV29-1
J: TRBJ1-2
size: -
length: 14
D: TRBD1
CDR3: CSVPRSGGHYGYTF
DNA: TGCAGCGTTCCCCGCTCAGGGGGTCACTATGGCTACACCTTC

V: TRBV24-1
J: TRBJ2-2
size: few
length: 17
D: TRBD2
CDR3: CATSDPAGGMDTGELFF
DNA: TGTGCCACCAGTGATCCGGCGGGGGGGATGGACACCGGGGAGCTGTTTTTT

V: TRBV7-8
J: TRBJ2-7
size: -
length: 14
D: TRBD2
CDR3: CASSTPGLLYEQYF
DNA: TGTGCCAGCAGCACCCCGGGACTACTCTACGAGCAGTACTTC

V: TRBV4-3
J: TRBJ2-2
size: -
length: 16
D: TRBD1
CDR3: CASSQDGQENTGELFF
DNA: TGCGCCAGCAGCCAAGACGGACAGGAGAACACCGGGGAGCTGTTTTTT

V: TRBV29-1
J: TRBJ2-3
size: -
length: 14
D: -
CDR3: CSALTERGQDTQYF
DNA: TGCAGCGCCCTCACCGAGCGGGGACAAGATACGCAGTATTTT

V: TRBV7-6
J: TRBJ2-7
size: -
length: 14
D: -
CDR3: CASNLGGPGNEQYF
DNA: TGTGCCAGCAACCTAGGAGGGCCAGGGAACGAGCAGTACTTC

V: TRBV19
J: TRBJ2-2
size: -
length: 13
D: -
CDR3: CASSRRGPGELFF
DNA: TGTGCCAGTAGTAGGCGGGGACCCGGGGAGCTGTTTTTT

V: TRBV30
J: TRBJ2-3
size: -
length: 14
D: TRBD2
CDR3: CAWSWTSGSDTQYF
DNA: TGTGCCTGGAGTTGGACTAGCGGGAGCGATACGCAGTATTTT

V: TRBV19
J: TRBJ2-1
size: -
length: 16
D: TRBD2
CDR3: CASSILASGGYNEQFF
DNA: TGTGCCAGTAGTATACTGGCTAGCGGGGGTTACAATGAGCAGTTCTTC

V: TRBV7-9
J: TRBJ1-4
size: -
length: 12
D: -
CDR3: CASSSRDEKLFF
DNA: TGTGCCAGCAGCTCCCGGGATGAAAAACTGTTTTTT

V: TRBV28
J: TRBJ2-1
size: once
length: 16
D: TRBD2
CDR3: CASSYSQLAGYNEQFF
DNA: TGTGCCAGCAGCTATAGCCAACTAGCGGGATACAATGAGCAGTTCTTC

V: TRBV9
J: TRBJ2-2
size: -
length: 16
D: -
CDR3: CASSATLGGNTGELFF
DNA: TGTGCCAGCAGCGCGACCCTTGGGGGGAACACCGGGGAGCTGTTTTTT

V: TRBV19
J: TRBJ2-1
size: -
length: 16
D: -
CDR3: CASSLAPQGSYNEQFF
DNA: TGTGCCAGTAGCCTGGCACCCCAGGGCTCCTACAATGAGCAGTTCTTC

V: TRBV4-3
J: TRBJ2-7
size: -
length: 15
D: TRBD2
CDR3: CASSQGRGSGSEQYF
DNA: TGCGCCAGCAGCCAAGGGCGGGGTAGCGGGAGCGAGCAGTACTTC

V: TRBV13
J: TRBJ2-5
size: once
length: 14
D: -
CDR3: CASSVRDTKETQYF
DNA: TGTGCCAGCAGCGTCCGGGACACTAAAGAGACCCAGTACTTC

V: TRBV29-1
J: TRBJ2-1
size: -
length: 11
D: -
CDR3: CSVGGVDEQFF
DNA: TGCAGCGTTGGAGGGGTCGATGAGCAGTTCTTC

V: TRBV30
J: TRBJ2-1
size: few
length: 11
D: -
CDR3: CAYLTINEQFF
DNA: TGTGCCTACTTGACCATAAATGAGCAGTTCTTC

V: TRBV12-3/TRBV12-4
J: TRBJ1-1
size: few
length: 13
D: -
CDR3: CASSLIGALEAFF
DNA: TGTGCCAGCAGTTTAATAGGGGCCCTTGAAGCTTTCTTT

V: TRBV27
J: TRBJ1-1
size: once
length: 14
D: TRBD1
CDR3: CASSAQGGDTEAFF
DNA: TGTGCCAGCAGCGCCCAGGGGGGGGACACTGAAGCTTTCTTT

V: TRBV7-9
J: TRBJ2-3
size: once
length: 17
D: TRBD2
CDR3: CASSPRRLAGSTDTQYF
DNA: TGTGCCAGCAGCCCCCGGCGACTAGCGGGTAGCACAGATACGCAGTATTTT

V: TRBV3-1
J: TRBJ2-7
size: -
length: 14
D: TRBD2
CDR3: CASSQLGGLGEQYF
DNA: TGTGCCAGCAGCCAATTGGGAGGGTTAGGCGAGCAGTACTTC

V: TRBV6-2/TRBV6-3
J: TRBJ2-3
size: -
length: 15
D: -
CDR3: CASSYGQTSTDTQYF
DNA: TGTGCCAGCAGTTATGGACAAACTAGCACAGATACGCAGTATTTT

V: TRBV16
J: TRBJ2-7
size: -
length: 16
D: -
CDR3: CASSQVTPTEGGEQYF
DNA: TGTGCCAGCAGCCAAGTGACCCCCACGGAAGGTGGGGAGCAGTACTTC

V: TRBV4-1
J: TRBJ2-7
size: -
length: 16
D: -
CDR3: CASSQASTGIVYEQYF
DNA: TGCGCCAGCAGCCAAGCATCGACAGGAATAGTGTACGAGCAGTACTTC

V: TRBV7-9
J: TRBJ2-5
size: -
length: 16
D: TRBD2
CDR3: CASSPRTSGSPETQYF
DNA: TGTGCCAGCAGCCCGAGGACTAGCGGGAGTCCGGAGACCCAGTACTTC

V: TRBV30
J: TRBJ2-3
size: -
length: 16
D: TRBD2
CDR3: CAWSPQGGRAADTQYF
DNA: TGTGCCTGGAGCCCCCAGGGCGGGAGGGCCGCAGATACGCAGTATTTT

V: TRBV6-5
J: TRBJ2-7
size: -
length: 15
D: -
CDR3: CASSYSIEGRYEQYF
DNA: TGTGCCAGCAGTTACTCGATAGAGGGCCGGTACGAGCAGTACTTC

V: TRBV19
J: TRBJ1-2
size: -
length: 15
D: -
CDR3: CASSISQDSADGYTF
DNA: TGTGCCAGTAGCATATCCCAGGACAGCGCGGATGGCTACACCTTC

V: TRBV10-3
J: TRBJ1-5
size: -
length: 15
D: -
CDR3: CAISEDGKSNQPQHF
DNA: TGTGCCATCAGTGAGGACGGGAAGAGCAATCAGCCCCAGCATTTT

V: TRBV28
J: TRBJ2-5
size: -
length: 14
D: -
CDR3: CASSLATAQETQYF
DNA: TGTGCCAGCAGTTTGGCGACAGCCCAAGAGACCCAGTACTTC

V: TRBV20-1
J: TRBJ1-1
size: -
length: 14
D: TRBD1
CDR3: CSALTGTGNTEAFF
DNA: TGCAGTGCCTTAACGGGGACAGGGAACACTGAAGCTTTCTTT

V: TRBV7-9
J: TRBJ2-1
size: -
length: 14
D: TRBD2
CDR3: CASSLLLAGVEQFF
DNA: TGTGCCAGCAGCTTACTCCTAGCGGGAGTAGAGCAGTTCTTC

V: TRBV27
J: TRBJ2-5
size: once
length: 16
D: -
CDR3: CASTRLTGRGSETQYF
DNA: TGTGCCAGCACCCGATTAACGGGAAGGGGTTCAGAGACCCAGTACTTC

V: TRBV9
J: TRBJ2-7
size: -
length: 15
D: -
CDR3: CASSVSGVPTYEQYF
DNA: TGTGCCAGCAGCGTTTCTGGGGTCCCCACCTACGAGCAGTACTTC

V: TRBV6-2/TRBV6-3
J: TRBJ1-1
size: -
length: 22
D: TRBD1
CDR3: CASSPSDISYPRGPTGVTEAFF
DNA: TGTGCCAGCAGTCCCTCCGATATTTCCTATCCTCGGGGACCGACAGGGGTAACTGAAGCTTTCTTT

V: TRBV6-2/TRBV6-3
J: TRBJ2-2
size: -
length: 17
D: TRBD2
CDR3: CASTTGGLAGNTGELFF
DNA: TGTGCCAGCACCACAGGAGGGCTAGCGGGGAACACCGGGGAGCTGTTTTTT

V: TRBV11-1
J: TRBJ2-3
size: -
length: 20
D: TRBD2
CDR3: CASSPSGGLANRRVADTQYF
DNA: TGTGCCAGCAGCCCCTCAGGGGGACTAGCAAACCGGAGGGTCGCAGATACGCAGTATTTT

V: TRBV6-2/TRBV6-3
J: TRBJ2-5
size: few
length: 11
D: -
CDR3: CASTPGGTQYF
DNA: TGTGCCAGCACCCCCGGGGGGACCCAGTACTTC

V: TRBV6-2/TRBV6-3
J: TRBJ2-1
size: -
length: 17
D: TRBD2
CDR3: CASSYRTSGPSYNEQFF
DNA: TGTGCCAGCAGTTACCGGACTAGCGGACCCTCCTACAATGAGCAGTTCTTC